The entry below describes one TCR beta chain. CDR1 is SGDLS and CDR2 is YYNGEE in the germline V gene. V was trimmed by 1 base and J by 9 bases, leaving 20 bases between them. The CDR3 contains 16 residues. About 30,000 T cell genomes (about 0.2 ug DNA) went into each sorted-subset replicate. Sequenced by immunoSEQ multiplex PCR; TCRdb stores in-frame clones only, minus some. This sample has around 1.6 million clones, with 95% to 99% found just once. This entry belongs to a study of shared clonotypes between healthy human individuals. This chain uses TRBV9 with TRBJ2-1, with D possibly TRBD2 on 5 matching bases. The source is a man aged 25 to 40 in good health. Sequenced sample: naive CD4+ T cells sorted from blood. Subset: CD45RA+ positively selected. CDR3 nucleotide sequence: TGTGCCAGCAGCGTAACTAACGGGGATTATTCAGGTGAGCAGTTCTTC. This encodes CASSVTNGDYSGEQFF.